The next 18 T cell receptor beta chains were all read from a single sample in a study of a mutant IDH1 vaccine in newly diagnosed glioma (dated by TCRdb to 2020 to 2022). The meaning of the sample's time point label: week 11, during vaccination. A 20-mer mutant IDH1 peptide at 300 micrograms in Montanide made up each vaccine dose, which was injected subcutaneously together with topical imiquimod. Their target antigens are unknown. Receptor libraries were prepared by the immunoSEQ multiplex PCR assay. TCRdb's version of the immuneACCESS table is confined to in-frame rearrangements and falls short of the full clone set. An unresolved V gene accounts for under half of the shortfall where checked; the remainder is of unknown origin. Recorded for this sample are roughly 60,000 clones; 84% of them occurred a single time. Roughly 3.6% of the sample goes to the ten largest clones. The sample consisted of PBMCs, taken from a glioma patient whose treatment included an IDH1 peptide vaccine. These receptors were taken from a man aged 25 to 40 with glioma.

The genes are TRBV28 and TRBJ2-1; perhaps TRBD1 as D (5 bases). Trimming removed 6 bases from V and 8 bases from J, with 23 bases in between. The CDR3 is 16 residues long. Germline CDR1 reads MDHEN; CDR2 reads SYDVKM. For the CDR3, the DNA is TGTGCCAGCAGAGCCTCGGGCAGGGTCTTGACGGATGAGCAGTTCTTC. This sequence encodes CASRASGRVLTDEQFF.

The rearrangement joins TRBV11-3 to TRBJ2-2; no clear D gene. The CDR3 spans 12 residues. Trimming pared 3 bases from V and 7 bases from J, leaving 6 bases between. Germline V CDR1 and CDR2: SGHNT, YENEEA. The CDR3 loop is CASSFGHGELFF. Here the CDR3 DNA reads TGTGCCAGCAGCTTTGGCCACGGGGAGCTGTTTTTT. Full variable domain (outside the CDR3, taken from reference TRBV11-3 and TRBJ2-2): EAGVVQSPRYKIIEKKQPVAFWCNPISGHNTLYWYLQNLGQGPELLIRYENEEAVDDSQLPKDRFSAERLKGVDSTLKIQPAELGDSAVYLCASSFGHGELFFGEGSRLTVL.

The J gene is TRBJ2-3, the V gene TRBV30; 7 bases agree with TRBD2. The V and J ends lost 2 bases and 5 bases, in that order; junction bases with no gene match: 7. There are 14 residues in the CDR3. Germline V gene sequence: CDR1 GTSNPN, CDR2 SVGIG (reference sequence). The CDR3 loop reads CAWSPGAGVDTQYF. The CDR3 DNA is TGTGCCTGGAGTCCAGGTGCGGGGGTAGATACGCAGTATTTT.

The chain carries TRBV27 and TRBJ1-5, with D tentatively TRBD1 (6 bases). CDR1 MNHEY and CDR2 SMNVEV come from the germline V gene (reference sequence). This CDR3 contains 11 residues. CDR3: CGEGGKQPQHF. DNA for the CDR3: TGTGGGGAGGGGGGGAAGCAGCCCCAGCATTTT.

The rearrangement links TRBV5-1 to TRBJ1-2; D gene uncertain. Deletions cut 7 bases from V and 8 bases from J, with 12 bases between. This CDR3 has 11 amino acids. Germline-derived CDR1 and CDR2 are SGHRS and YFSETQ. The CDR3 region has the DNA TGCGCCAGCCTCCTGCGGCGGGGCTACACCTTC. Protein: CASLLRRGYTF.

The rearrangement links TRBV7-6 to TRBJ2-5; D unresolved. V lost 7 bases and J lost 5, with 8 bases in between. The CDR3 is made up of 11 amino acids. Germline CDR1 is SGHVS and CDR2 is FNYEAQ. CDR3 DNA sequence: TGTGCCAGCAAGCTTTTGGAGACCCAGTACTTC. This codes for CASKLLETQYF. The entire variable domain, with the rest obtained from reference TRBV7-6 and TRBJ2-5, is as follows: GAGVSQSPRYKVTKRGQDVALRCDPISGHVSLYWYRQALGQGPEFLTYFNYEAQQDKSGLPNDRFSAERPEGSISTLTIQRTEQRDSAMYRCASKLLETQYFGPGTRLLVL.

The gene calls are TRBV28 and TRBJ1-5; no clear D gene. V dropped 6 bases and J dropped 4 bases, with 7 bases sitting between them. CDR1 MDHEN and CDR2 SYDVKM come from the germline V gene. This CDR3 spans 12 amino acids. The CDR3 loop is CASRLPNQPQHF. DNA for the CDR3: TGTGCCAGCAGGCTTCCGAATCAGCCCCAGCATTTT.

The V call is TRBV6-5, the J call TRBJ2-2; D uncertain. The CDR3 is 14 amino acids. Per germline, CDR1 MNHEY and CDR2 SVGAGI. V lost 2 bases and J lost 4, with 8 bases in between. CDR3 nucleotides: TGTGCCAGCAGTTACGATTCAGGCACCGGGGAGCTGTTTTTT. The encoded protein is CASSYDSGTGELFF.

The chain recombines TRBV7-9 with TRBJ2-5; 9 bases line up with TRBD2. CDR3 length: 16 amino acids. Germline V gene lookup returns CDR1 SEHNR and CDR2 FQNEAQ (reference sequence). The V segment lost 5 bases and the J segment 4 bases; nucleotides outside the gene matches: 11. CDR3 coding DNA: TGTGCCAGCAGCCCGTTTCCGGGACTAGCAGGAGAGACCCAGTACTTC. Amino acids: CASSPFPGLAGETQYF.

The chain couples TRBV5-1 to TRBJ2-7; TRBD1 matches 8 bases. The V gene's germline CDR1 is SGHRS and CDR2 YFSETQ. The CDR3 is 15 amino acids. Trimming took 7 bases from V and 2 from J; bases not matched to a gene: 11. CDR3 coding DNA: TGCGCCAGCGGACAGGGAGTCGGTTCTCCCTACGAGCAGTACTTC. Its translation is CASGQGVGSPYEQYF. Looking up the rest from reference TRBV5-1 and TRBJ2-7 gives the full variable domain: KAGVTQTPRYLIKTRGQQVTLSCSPISGHRSVSWYQQTPGQGLQFLFEYFSETQRNKGNFPGRFSGRQFSNSRSEMNVSTLELGDSALYLCASGQGVGSPYEQYFGPGTRLTVT.

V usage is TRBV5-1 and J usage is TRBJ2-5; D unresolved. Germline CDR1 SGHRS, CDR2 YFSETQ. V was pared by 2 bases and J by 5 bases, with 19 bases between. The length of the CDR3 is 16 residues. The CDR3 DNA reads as TGCGCCAGCAGCTTCCGGCGTATCCATCGGTCGGAGACCCAGTACTTC. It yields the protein CASSFRRIHRSETQYF.

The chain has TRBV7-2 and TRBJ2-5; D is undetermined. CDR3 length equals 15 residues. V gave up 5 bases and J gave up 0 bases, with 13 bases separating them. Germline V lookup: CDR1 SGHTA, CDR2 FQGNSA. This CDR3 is CASSPHGVDQETQYF. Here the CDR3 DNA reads TGTGCCAGCAGCCCACATGGGGTAGACCAAGAGACCCAGTACTTC.

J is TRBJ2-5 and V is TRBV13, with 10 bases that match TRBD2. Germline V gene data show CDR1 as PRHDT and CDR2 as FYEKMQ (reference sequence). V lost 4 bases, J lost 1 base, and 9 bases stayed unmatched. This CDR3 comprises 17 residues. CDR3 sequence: CASSSRGTSEFQETQYF. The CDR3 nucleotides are TGTGCCAGCAGCTCCCGCGGGACTAGCGAGTTCCAAGAGACCCAGTACTTC.

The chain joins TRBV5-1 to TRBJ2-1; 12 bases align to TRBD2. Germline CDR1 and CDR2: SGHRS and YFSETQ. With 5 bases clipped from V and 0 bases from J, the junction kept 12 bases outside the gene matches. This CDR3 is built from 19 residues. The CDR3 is CASRSPTSGGPHSYNEQFF. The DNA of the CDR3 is TGCGCCAGCAGGTCACCTACTAGCGGGGGGCCCCACTCCTACAATGAGCAGTTCTTC.

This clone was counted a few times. In DNA form, the CDR3 reads TGTGCCAGCAGACAAGCAGGGGGGAACACTGAAGCTTTCTTT. It is translated as CASRQAGGNTEAFF. The V and J genes are TRBV7-3 and TRBJ1-1; TRBD1 matches 7 bases. The J segment lost 1 base and the V segment lost 6 bases, leaving 5 bases of the junction unmatched. The CDR3 contains 14 residues. Germline lookup yields CDR1 SGHTA and CDR2 FQGTGA.

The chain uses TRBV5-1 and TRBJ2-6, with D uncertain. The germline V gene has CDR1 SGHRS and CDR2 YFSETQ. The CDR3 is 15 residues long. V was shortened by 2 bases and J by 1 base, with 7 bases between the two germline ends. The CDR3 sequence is CASSFRDSGANVLTF. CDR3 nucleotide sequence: TGCGCCAGCAGCTTTCGAGATTCTGGGGCCAACGTCCTGACTTTC.

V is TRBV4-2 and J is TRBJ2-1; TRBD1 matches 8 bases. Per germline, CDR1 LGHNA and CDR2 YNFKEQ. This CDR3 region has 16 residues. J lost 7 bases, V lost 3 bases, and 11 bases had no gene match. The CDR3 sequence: CASSQEDRERRNEQFF. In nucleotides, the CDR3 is TGTGCCAGCAGCCAGGAGGACAGGGAAAGAAGGAATGAGCAGTTCTTC.

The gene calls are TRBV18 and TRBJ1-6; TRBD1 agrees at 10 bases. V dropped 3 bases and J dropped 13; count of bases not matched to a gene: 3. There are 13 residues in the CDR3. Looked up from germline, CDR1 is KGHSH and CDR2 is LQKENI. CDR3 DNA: TGTGCCAGCTCACCGGGACAGGGGACCCCCCTCCACTTT. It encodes CASSPGQGTPLHF.